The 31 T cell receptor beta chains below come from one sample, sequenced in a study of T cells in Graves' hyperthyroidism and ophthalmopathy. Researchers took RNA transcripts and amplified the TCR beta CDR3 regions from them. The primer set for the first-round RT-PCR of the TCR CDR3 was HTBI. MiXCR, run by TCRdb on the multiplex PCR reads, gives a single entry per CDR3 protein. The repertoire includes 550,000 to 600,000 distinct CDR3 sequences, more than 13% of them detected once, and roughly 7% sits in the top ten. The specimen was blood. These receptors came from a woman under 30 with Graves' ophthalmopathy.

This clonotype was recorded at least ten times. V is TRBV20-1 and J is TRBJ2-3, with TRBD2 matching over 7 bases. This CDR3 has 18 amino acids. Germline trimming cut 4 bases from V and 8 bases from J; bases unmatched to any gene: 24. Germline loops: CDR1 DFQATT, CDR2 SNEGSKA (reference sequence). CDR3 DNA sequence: TGCAGTGCTACAATCGAGCGGGGCGATTCCCTCACACTGGGTACGCAGTATTTT. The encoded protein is CSATIERGDSLTLGTQYF.

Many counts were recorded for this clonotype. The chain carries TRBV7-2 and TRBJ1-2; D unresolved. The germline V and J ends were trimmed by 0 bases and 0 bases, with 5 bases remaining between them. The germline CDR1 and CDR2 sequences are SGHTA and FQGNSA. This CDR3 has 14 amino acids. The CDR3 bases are TGTGCCAGCAGCTTAGCTACAGCTAACTATGGCTACACCTTC. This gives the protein CASSLATANYGYTF.

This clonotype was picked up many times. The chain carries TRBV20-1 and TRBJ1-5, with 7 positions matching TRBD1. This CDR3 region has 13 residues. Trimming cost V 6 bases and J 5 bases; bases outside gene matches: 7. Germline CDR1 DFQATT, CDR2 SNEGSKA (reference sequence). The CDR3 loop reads CSAQLQGYQPQHF. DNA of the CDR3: TGCAGTGCCCAATTACAGGGGTATCAGCCCCAGCATTTT.

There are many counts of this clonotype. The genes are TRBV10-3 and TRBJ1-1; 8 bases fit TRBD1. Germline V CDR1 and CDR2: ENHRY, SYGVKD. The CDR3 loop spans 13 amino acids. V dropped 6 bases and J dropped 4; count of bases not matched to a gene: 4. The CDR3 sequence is CAISPGGPTEAFF. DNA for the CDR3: TGTGCCATCAGCCCAGGGGGCCCCACTGAAGCTTTCTTT.

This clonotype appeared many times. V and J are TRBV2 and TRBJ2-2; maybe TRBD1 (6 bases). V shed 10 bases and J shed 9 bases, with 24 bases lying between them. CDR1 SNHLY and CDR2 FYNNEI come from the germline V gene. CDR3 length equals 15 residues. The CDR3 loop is CATCFRDILNRELFF. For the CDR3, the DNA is TGTGCCACCTGTTTCCGGGACATACTAAACCGGGAGCTGTTTTTT.

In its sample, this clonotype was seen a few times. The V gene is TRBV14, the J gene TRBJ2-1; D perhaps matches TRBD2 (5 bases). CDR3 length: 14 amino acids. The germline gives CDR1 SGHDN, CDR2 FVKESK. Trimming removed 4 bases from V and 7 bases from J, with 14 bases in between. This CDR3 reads CASSPQWTGNEQFF. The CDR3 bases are TGTGCCAGCAGCCCCCAGTGGACGGGGAATGAGCAGTTCTTC.

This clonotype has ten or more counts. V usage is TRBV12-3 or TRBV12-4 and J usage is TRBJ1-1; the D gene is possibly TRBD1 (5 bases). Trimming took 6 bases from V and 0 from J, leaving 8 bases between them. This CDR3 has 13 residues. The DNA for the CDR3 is TGTGCCAGCAGGCAGGGAATGAACACTGAAGCTTTCTTT. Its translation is CASRQGMNTEAFF.

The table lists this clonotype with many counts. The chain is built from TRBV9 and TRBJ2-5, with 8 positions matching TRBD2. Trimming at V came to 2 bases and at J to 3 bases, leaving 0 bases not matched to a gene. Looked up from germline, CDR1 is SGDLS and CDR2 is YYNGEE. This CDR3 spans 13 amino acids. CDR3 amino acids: CASSVSGKETQYF. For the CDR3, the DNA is TGTGCCAGCAGCGTTAGCGGGAAAGAGACCCAGTACTTC.

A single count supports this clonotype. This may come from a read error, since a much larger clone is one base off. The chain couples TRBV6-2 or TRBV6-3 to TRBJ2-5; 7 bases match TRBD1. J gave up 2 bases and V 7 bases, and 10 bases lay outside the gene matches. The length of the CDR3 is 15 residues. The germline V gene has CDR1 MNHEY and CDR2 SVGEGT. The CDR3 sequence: CASNFNRGAQETQYF. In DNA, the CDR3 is TGTGCCAGCAATTTCAACAGGGGTGCACAAGAGACCCAGTACTTC.

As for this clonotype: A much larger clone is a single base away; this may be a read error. The CDR3 loop reads CASSLGQAGDIQYF. Here the CDR3 DNA reads TGTGCCAGCAGCTTGGGGCAGGCTGGTGACATTCAGTACTTC. The V gene is TRBV5-5, the J gene TRBJ2-4, with D unclear. CDR1 is SGHKS, CDR2 YYEKEE, per germline (reference sequence). CDR3 length equals 14 residues. The ends were cut back, 0 bases at V and 8 bases at J, with 12 bases in the middle.

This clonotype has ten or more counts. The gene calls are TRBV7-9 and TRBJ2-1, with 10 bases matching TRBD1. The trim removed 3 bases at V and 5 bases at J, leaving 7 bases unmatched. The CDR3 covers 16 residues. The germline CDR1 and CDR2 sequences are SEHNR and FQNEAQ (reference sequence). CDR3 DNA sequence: TGTGCCAGCAGCTTCCCCCCGGGGACAGGGGACAATGAGCAGTTCTTC. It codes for CASSFPPGTGDNEQFF.

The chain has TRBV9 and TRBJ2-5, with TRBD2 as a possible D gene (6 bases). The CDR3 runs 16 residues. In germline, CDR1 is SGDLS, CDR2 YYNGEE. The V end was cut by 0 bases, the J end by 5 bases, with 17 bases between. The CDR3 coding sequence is TGTGCCAGCAGCGTAGAGGGCGGGACCTCAACCGAGACCCAGTACTTC. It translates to CASSVEGGTSTETQYF.

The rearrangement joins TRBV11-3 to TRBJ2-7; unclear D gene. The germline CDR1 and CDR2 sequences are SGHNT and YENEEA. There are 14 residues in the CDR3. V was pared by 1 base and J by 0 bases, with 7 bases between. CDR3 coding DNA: TGTGCCAGCAGCTTAGTGACTTCCTCCTACGAGCAGTACTTC. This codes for CASSLVTSSYEQYF.

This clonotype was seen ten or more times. This chain's CDR3 is CASSRRGGETQYF. DNA for the CDR3: TGTGCCAGCAGCCGCAGGGGAGGGGAGACCCAGTACTTC. This chain uses TRBV11-3 with TRBJ2-5, with TRBD2 as a possible D gene (7 bases). The germline V gene encodes CDR1 SGHNT and CDR2 YENEEA. Trimming took off 5 bases at V and 5 bases at J, with 12 bases between the two ends. This CDR3 is built from 13 residues.

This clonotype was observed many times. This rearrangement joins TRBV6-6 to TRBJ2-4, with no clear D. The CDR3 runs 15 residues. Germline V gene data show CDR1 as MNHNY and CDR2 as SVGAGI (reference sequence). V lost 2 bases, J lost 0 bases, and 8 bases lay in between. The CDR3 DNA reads TGTGCCAGCAGTTACCTGAGTGGAGCCAAAAACATTCAGTACTTC. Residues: CASSYLSGAKNIQYF.

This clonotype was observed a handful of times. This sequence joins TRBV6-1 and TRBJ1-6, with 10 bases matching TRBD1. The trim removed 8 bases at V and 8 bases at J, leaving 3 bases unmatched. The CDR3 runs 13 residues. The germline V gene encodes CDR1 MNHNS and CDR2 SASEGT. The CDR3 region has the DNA TGTGCCAGCGGGGGGACAGGGGATTCACCCCTCCACTTT. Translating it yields CASGGTGDSPLHF.

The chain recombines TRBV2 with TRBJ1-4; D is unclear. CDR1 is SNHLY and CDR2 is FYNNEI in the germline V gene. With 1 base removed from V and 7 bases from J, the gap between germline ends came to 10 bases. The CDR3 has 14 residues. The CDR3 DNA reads TGTGCCAGCAGTGAAGGTCCGATGGGTGAAAAACTGTTTTTT. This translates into CASSEGPMGEKLFF.

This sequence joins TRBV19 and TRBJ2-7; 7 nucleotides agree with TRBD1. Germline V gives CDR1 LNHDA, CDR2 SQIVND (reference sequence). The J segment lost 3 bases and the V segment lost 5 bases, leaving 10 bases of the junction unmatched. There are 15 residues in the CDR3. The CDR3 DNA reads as TGTGCCAGTAGTCGCGCCGGGACAGAACACTACGAGCAGTACTTC. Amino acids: CASSRAGTEHYEQYF.

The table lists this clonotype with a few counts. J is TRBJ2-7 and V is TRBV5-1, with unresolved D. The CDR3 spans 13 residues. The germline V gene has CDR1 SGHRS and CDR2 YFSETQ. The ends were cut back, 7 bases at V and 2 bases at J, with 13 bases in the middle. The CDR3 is CASVGAGPYEQYF. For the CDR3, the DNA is TGCGCCAGCGTCGGTGCTGGCCCCTACGAGCAGTACTTC.

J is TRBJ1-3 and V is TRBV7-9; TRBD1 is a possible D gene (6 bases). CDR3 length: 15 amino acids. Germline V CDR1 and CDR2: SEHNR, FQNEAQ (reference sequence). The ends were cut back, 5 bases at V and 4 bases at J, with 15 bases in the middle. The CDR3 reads CASSPRQEPGNTIYF. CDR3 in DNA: TGTGCCAGCAGCCCAAGACAGGAGCCAGGAAACACCATATATTTT.

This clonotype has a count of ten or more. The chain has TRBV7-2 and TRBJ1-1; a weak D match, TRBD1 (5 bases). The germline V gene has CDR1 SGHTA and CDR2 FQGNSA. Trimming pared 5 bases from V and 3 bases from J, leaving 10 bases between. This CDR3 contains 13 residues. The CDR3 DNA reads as TGTGCCAGCAGCGCAGGGAGGGACACTGAAGCTTTCTTT. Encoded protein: CASSAGRDTEAFF.

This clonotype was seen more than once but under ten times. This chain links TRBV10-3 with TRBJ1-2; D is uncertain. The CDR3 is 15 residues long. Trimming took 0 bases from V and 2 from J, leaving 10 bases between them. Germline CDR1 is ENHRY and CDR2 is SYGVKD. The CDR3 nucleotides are TGTGCCATCAGTGAGTCGGTCGGCCAAAACTATGGCTACACCTTC. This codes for CAISESVGQNYGYTF.

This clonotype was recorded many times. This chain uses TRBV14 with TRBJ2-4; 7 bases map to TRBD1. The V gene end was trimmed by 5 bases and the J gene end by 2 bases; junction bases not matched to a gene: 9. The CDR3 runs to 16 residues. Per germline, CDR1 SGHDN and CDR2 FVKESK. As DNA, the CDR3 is TGTGCCAGCAGCGGGCGACAGGGCAAGACCAAAAACATTCAGTACTTC. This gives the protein CASSGRQGKTKNIQYF.

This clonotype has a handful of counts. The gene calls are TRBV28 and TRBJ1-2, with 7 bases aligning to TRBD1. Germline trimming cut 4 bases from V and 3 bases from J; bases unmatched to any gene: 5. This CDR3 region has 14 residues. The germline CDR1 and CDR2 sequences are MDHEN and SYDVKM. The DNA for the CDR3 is TGTGCCAGCAGTTCACAGGGGAGCCACTATGGCTACACCTTC. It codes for CASSSQGSHYGYTF.

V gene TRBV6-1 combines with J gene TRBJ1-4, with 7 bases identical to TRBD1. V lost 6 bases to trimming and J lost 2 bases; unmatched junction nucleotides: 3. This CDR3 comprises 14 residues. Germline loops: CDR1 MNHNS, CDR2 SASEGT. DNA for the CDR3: TGTGCCAGCAGGACAGGGTATACTAATGAAAAACTGTTTTTT. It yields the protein CASRTGYTNEKLFF.

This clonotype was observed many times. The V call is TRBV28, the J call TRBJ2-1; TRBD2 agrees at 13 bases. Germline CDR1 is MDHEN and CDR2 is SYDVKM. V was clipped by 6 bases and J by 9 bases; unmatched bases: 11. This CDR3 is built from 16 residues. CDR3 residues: CASSPGLAGVWREQFF. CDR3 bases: TGTGCCAGCAGCCCTGGACTAGCGGGAGTTTGGCGTGAGCAGTTCTTC.

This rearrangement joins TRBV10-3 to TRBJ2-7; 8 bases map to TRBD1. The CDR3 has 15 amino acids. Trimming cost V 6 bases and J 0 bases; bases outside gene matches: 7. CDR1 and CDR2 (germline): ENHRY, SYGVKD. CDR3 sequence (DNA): TGTGCCATCAGAAGGACAGGGCAACCCTCCTACGAGCAGTACTTC. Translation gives CAIRRTGQPSYEQYF.

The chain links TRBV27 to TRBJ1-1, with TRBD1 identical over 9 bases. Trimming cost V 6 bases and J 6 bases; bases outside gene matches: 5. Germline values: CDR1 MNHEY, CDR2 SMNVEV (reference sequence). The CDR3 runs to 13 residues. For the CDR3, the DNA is TGTGCCAGCAGATCCGGACAGGGGTCTGAAGCTTTCTTT. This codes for CASRSGQGSEAFF.

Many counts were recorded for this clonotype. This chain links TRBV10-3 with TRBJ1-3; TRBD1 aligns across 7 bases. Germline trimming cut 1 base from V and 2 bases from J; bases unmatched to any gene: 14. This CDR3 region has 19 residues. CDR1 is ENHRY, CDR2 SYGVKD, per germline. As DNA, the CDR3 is TGTGCCATCAGTGAGTTCGACCCCAGGCTGACAGGGACTGGAAACACCATATATTTT. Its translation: CAISEFDPRLTGTGNTIYF.

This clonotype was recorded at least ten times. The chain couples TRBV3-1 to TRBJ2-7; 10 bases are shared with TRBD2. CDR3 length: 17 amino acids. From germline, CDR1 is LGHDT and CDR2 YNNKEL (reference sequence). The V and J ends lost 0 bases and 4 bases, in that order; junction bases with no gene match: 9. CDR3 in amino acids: CASSQDSRRTSGYEQYF. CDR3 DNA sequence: TGTGCCAGCAGCCAAGATTCAAGGAGGACTAGCGGATACGAGCAGTACTTC.

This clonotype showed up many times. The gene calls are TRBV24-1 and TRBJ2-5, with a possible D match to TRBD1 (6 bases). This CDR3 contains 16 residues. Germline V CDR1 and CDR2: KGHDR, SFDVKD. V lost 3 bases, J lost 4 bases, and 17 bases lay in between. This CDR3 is CATSDGAGAPGETQYF. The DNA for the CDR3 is TGTGCCACCAGTGATGGGGCAGGGGCTCCGGGAGAGACCCAGTACTTC.